This T cell receptor (beta chain) originates from a study of T cell changes during pregnancy in multiple sclerosis. Generated by immunoSEQ multiplex PCR, the TCRdb table keeps only in-frame clones and is missing some. The sample lists tens of thousands of clones; roughly 93% were seen once. The CDR3 length is 14 residues. CDR1 and CDR2 from the germline V gene are MNHEY and SVGAGI. V gave up 6 bases and J gave up 2 bases; unmatched junction bases: 3. This clone was observed a handful of times. Distinct nucleotide sequences in the sample also encode this CDR3. The V call is TRBV6-5, the J call TRBJ1-5, with 8 nucleotides matching TRBD1. The source of this sequence is a female donor with multiple sclerosis, enrolled in a pregnancy study. Sequences were derived from peripheral blood, sampled in the second trimester of pregnancy. Written as DNA, the CDR3 is TGTGCCAGCAGGAGGACAGGGCGCAATCAGCCCCAGCATTTT. Amino acids: CASRRTGRNQPQHF.